This paragraph covers one TCR beta chain sequence. Its antigen remains unknown. This may stem from a read error, because a much larger clone lies one nucleotide away. Deletions cut 3 bases from V and 10 bases from J, with 16 bases between. This CDR3 contains 13 residues. The germline V gene has CDR1 SGHTA and CDR2 FQGNSA. This sample stems from a study of neurological immune-mediated disorders. TCRdb independently ran MiXCR on the 5' RACE reads; one entry per CDR3 protein. This repertoire shows 93,000 or so distinct CDR3 sequences, roughly 10% found once; its top ten account for under 3.5%. Study-level results: In HTLV-1-associated myelopathy, TCR clonal expansion was greatest, and in multiple sclerosis it was least, below healthy controls.

Time point noted: longitudinal time-point 3. This receptor was obtained from a female donor with HTLV-1-associated myelopathy (HAM/TSP). Sequenced sample: PBMCs. This chain uses TRBV7-2 with TRBJ2-7; D is uncertain. CDR3 in DNA: TGTGCCAGCAGCTTTGAGCGCCGACGCGATCAGTACTTC. It encodes CASSFERRRDQYF.